The following is a TCR beta chain sequence with its context. The source of the sample is a study of cytomegalovirus exposure and HLA in healthy donors. It was with 60 Vbeta and 13 Jbeta primers that the PCR ran. Some clones are missing from TCRdb's copy, which holds only in-frame ones; the method was immunoSEQ multiplex PCR. The sample holds about 140,000 clones. The length of the CDR3 is 15 residues. Germline lookup yields CDR1 MNHEY and CDR2 SVGAGI. The V end was cut by 0 bases, the J end by 3 bases, with 11 bases between. The sample consisted of PBMCs. The chain links TRBV6-5 to TRBJ1-2; D is possibly TRBD1 (5 bases). This TCR derives from a woman between 18 and 30 years old in good health and CMV-seronegative. The CDR3 nucleotides are TGTGCCAGCAGTTACTCTAAAACAGGAGACTATGGCTACACCTTC. Translated, it gives CASSYSKTGDYGYTF.